This T cell receptor (beta chain) was observed in a study of vaccination effects on CD4 cells after COVID-19 (dated by TCRdb to between 2021 and 2024). About the full investigation: Across the study, the median time from the second dose to post-vaccine sampling was 72 days (range 14 to 241). In both COVID-19 convalescent patients and infection-naive vaccine recipients, the study compared SARS-CoV-2 spike-specific CD4+ TCR repertoires from before mRNA vaccination with those from after it. The Oncomine TCR Beta short-read assay on an Illumina iSeq 100 was used to sequence cultures from other donors in the study. The full study included 10 to 11 COVID-19 convalescent patients and several SARS-CoV-2-naive healthy vaccine recipients. Overall study results and their limits: Both infection-induced and vaccine-induced clones contracted markedly at late post-vaccination timepoints, which is consistent with waning T cell responses. Limitations of the study were the small number of convalescent patients and the absence of early post-infection timepoints. Among healthy vaccine recipients, nearly all vaccine-induced clones were SARS-CoV-2 mono-reactive, and just 1 of 255 was cross-reactive with common cold coronaviruses.

To identify antigen-specific CD4+ T cell clonotypes by their expansion, the ViraFEST assay first stimulated PBMC with viral peptide pools and then applied TCR sequencing. After around 10 days of culture, CD4+ T cells were isolated with the EasySep CD4+ T cell isolation kit. Participants received two doses of either the BNT162b2 or the mRNA-1273 mRNA SARS-CoV-2 vaccine. Negative nucleocapsid antibody results before and after vaccination confirmed that the healthy vaccine recipients had no prior SARS-CoV-2 infection. A few million PBMC per well were cultured with around 10 ug/ml peptides in IMDM containing about 5% human AB serum, roughly 10 IU/ml IL-2 and gentamicin. On days 3 and 7, half of the culture medium was replaced with fresh IL-2-containing medium. Each peptide stimulation condition was cultured in triplicate wells unless otherwise noted. Using Ficoll-Paque Plus gradient centrifugation, PBMC were separated from whole blood and then either used fresh or cryopreserved at -140C. The spike proteins of SARS-CoV-2 and of the common cold coronaviruses HCoV-NL63, HCoV-OC43 and HCoV-229E were spanned by overlapping peptide pools. The QIAamp micro DNA kit was used to extract genomic DNA from the cultured CD4+ T cells.

With respect to this clone: Its recognized antigen is unknown. No base-level quality is on record; no much larger clone is a single base apart.

Receptor amplification or capture employed the immunoSEQ multiplex PCR assay. TCR beta CDR3 sequencing was performed on DNA from the cultured, isolated CD4+ T cells. The original methods were these. Non-productive TCR sequences were discarded, and reads were trimmed to the CDR3 region, with only CDR3s of 7 or more amino acids retained. Antigen-specific clonotypes were identified with the MANAFEST web app by comparing expansion in peptide wells against reference cultures. To be called positive, a clone needed expansion at FDR<0.05 compared with the reference and with all other wells, an odds ratio greater than 5, and a frequency greater than 0.1% in two replicate wells. A clonotype was defined as cross-reactive if the clonotype was significantly expanded both in SARS-CoV-2 spike wells and in at least one common cold coronavirus spike condition. Using the stringdist R package, CDR3 similarity was measured by Levenshtein distance, and unrooted trees were constructed with ape in R 3.6.1. TCRdb mirrors the immuneACCESS table, restricted to in-frame sequences. Some clones are absent from its copies; in checked studies, under half trace to an unresolved V gene, and the reason for the others is unknown. That table gives V, J and clone size, and the DNA gave D and trimming. This sample lists 60,000 to 85,000 clones; around 74% were detected once. The biggest ten clones account for approximately 1.5% of the sample.

The sequences come from CD4+ T cells from PBMCs cultured with HCoV-229E spike peptides, collected after COVID-19 vaccination. The sample's cell subset or site label is to be understood as: HCoV-229E spike overlapping peptide pool stimulation. This TCR was recovered from a human donor who received a COVID-19 vaccine.

The nucleotides are TGCGCCAGCAGCCTGGGGACAACCGGCCTGACCACTGAAGCTTTCTTT. Translated, it reads CASSLGTTGLTTEAFF. The V gene is TRBV5-1 and the J gene is TRBJ1-1; D gene: possibly TRBD1, on 6 matching bases. The germline ends are 20 bases apart after V is trimmed by 4 bases and J by 4 bases. The germline V gene specifies SGHRS as CDR1 and YFSETQ as CDR2. Including the terminal cysteine and phenylalanine, the CDR3 comprises 16 residues. Of all the DNA, just the CDR3 is kept, 48 bases in frame from base 1.